The clone carrying this T cell receptor (beta chain) was detected a few times. Its antigen is undetermined. Gene names follow the mouse nomenclature. The CDR3 is cut off 4 residues early in the read; its end comes from the germline J gene. Within the sample, other DNA sequences also encode this same CDR3. The sample belongs to a study of CD8+ T cells in alopecia areata. Germline lookup yields CDR1 FNHDT and CDR2 SITEND (reference sequence). The CDR3 is 14 residues long. V shed 4 bases, J shed 2 bases, and the junction held 4 bases outside the gene matches. Regarding the study as a whole: Across lesional scalp, and particularly alopecia totalis/universalis, clonality surpassed that of normal scalp. Among the cells sequenced in scalp samples are also the resident alphabeta T cells of normal skin. The study found TCR sharing across patients less clear than in mice, possibly for HLA reasons.

Pooled cutaneous lymph node cells were sorted using CD4, CD8alpha, NKG2D, NKG2ACE and other markers. Sequencing used cDNA as its template, made by extracting RNA and reverse transcribing it. Measured with immunoSEQ multiplex PCR; TCRdb has only the in-frame clones, and not every one. Singletons are absent from the sample, which has 270,000 or so clones. Sequencing was carried out using CD4+ T cells sorted from a lymph node. The sequence was collected from a C3H/HeJ mouse with alopecia areata. The MHC haplotype recorded for the strain is H2-k. This rearrangement joins TRBV19 to TRBJ2-5; 7 nucleotides match TRBD1. The covered CDR3 bases are TGTGCCAGCAGTCCCGGGACAGCCCAAGAC. Translation: CASSPGTAQD. The entire CDR3 sequence reads CASSPGTAQDTQYF. Variable domain in full (rest from reference TRBV19 and TRBJ2-5): GGIITQTPKFLIGQEGQKLTLKCQQNFNHDTMYWYRQDSGKGLRLIYYSITENDLQKGDLSEGYDASREKKSSFSLTVTSAQKNEMAVFLCASSPGTAQDTQYFGPGTRLLVL.